This entry lists 9 T cell receptor beta chains sequenced from one sample in a study of CD8 T cells in ankylosing spondylitis. TCRdb reprocessed the 5' RACE reads via MiXCR and lists one record per CDR3 protein. This sample has about 210,000 distinct CDR3 sequences; 7% to 10% occur once, and the top ten carry 4.8%. Sequenced input: blood, either unsorted or a sorted T cell fraction (not recorded which). The source is a female donor with ankylosing spondylitis or in good health (not recorded which).

This clonotype occurred many times. The V gene is TRBV27, the J gene TRBJ2-7, with D perhaps TRBD2 (5 bases). This CDR3 contains 16 residues. Germline V gene lookup returns CDR1 MNHEY and CDR2 SMNVEV (reference sequence). V lost 3 bases to trimming and J lost 2 bases, with 17 bases between them. The CDR3 loop is CASSLYTEGTTYEQYF. The CDR3 DNA follows: TGTGCCAGCAGTTTGTACACCGAGGGTACCACCTACGAGCAGTACTTC.

This clonotype was seen just once. A read error may be the cause here, since a much bigger clone is one base away. V gene TRBV7-9 combines with J gene TRBJ2-7; D perhaps matches TRBD1 (5 bases). This CDR3 region has 12 residues. CDR1 and CDR2 (germline): SEHNR, FQNEAQ (reference sequence). This chain's CDR3 is CTSSRGAHEQYF. Written as DNA, the CDR3 is TGTACCAGCAGTAGGGGTGCGCACGAGCAGTACTTC. Based on the CDR3 plus reference TRBV7-9 and TRBJ2-7, the full variable domain is DTGVSQNPRHKITKRGQNVTFRCDPISEHNRLYWYRQTLGQGPEFLTYFQNEAQLEKSRLLSDRFSAERPKGSFSTLEIQRTEQGDSAMYLCTSSRGAHEQYFGPGTRLTVT.

This clonotype was seen many times. V and J are TRBV20-1 and TRBJ2-5, with a weak D call TRBD2 (5 bases). V lost 3 bases and J lost 2, with 7 bases in between. The germline gives CDR1 DFQATT, CDR2 SNEGSKA (reference sequence). The CDR3 extends over 12 amino acids. The DNA of the CDR3 is TGCAGTGCTAGTCCGGGACAAGAGACCCAGTACTTC. Translation gives CSASPGQETQYF.

This clonotype has a count of ten or more. The chain links TRBV12-3 or TRBV12-4 to TRBJ2-5; 9 bases are a match to TRBD2. The CDR3 length is 15 residues. J was trimmed by 2 bases and V by 7 bases; bases with no gene match: 8. This chain's CDR3 is CASTQRLAGQETQYF. For the CDR3, the DNA is TGTGCCAGCACCCAACGGCTAGCGGGGCAAGAGACCCAGTACTTC.

Ten or more counts support this clonotype. The rearrangement joins TRBV20-1 to TRBJ2-7, with D tentatively TRBD2 (5 bases). Trimming removed 1 base from V and 1 base from J, with 11 bases in between. Germline CDR1 DFQATT, CDR2 SNEGSKA (reference sequence). The CDR3 totals 14 residues. The CDR3 DNA reads as TGCAGTGCTAGAGCTCCAGCGGATTCCTACGAGCAGTACTTC. Amino acids: CSARAPADSYEQYF.

V gene TRBV7-9 combines with J gene TRBJ2-6, with TRBD2 as a possible D gene (7 bases). Trimming stripped 1 base from V and 0 bases from J, with 10 bases between. The CDR3 has 17 amino acids. Germline loops: CDR1 SEHNR, CDR2 FQNEAQ (reference sequence). CDR3 loop: CASSLGGGYSGANVLTF. The CDR3 bases are TGTGCCAGCAGCTTAGGGGGGGGCTACTCTGGGGCCAACGTCCTGACTTTC.

This clonotype showed up just a few times. The chain employs TRBV6-2 or TRBV6-3 and TRBJ2-5; 11 bases agree with TRBD2. The CDR3 length is 14 residues. V shed 8 bases and J 5 bases; nucleotides not matched to a gene: 7. Germline V gives CDR1 MNHEY, CDR2 SVGEGT. This chain's CDR3 is CASELAGVLETQYF. DNA for the CDR3: TGTGCCAGCGAACTAGCGGGAGTGTTGGAGACCCAGTACTTC.

The chain uses TRBV15 and TRBJ1-1; no clear D. Looked up from germline, CDR1 is LNHNV and CDR2 is YYDKDF (reference sequence). CDR3 size: 21 residues. The CDR3 loop is CAILGSAKKPRDIYMNTEAFF. Here the CDR3 DNA reads TGTGCAATCTTGGGGAGTGCTAAGAAGCCGAGGGATATTTATATGAACACTGAAGCTTTCTTT.

This clonotype was observed many times. This chain uses TRBV14 with TRBJ2-7; a weak D match, TRBD2 (5 bases). The CDR3 runs 17 residues. Germline loops: CDR1 SGHDN, CDR2 FVKESK. V was shortened by 0 bases and J by 6 bases, with 21 bases between the two germline ends. The CDR3 here is CASSQDKSPGFEGEQYF. The CDR3 DNA follows: TGTGCCAGCAGCCAAGACAAAAGCCCGGGCTTCGAGGGCGAGCAGTACTTC. Full variable domain (rest looked up from reference TRBV14 and TRBJ2-7): EAGVTQFPSHSVIEKGQTVTLRCDPISGHDNLYWYRRVMGKEIKFLLHFVKESKQDESGMPNNRFLAERTGGTYSTLKVQPAELEDSGVYFCASSQDKSPGFEGEQYFGPGTRLTVT.